This paragraph covers one T cell receptor (beta chain) sequence. The sample originates from a study of OX40 agonist ivuxolimab in advanced cancers. About the research overall: Ivuxolimab, which patients received intravenously every 2 weeks, was dosed at 0.01 to 10 mg/kg.

V lost 0 bases, J lost 3 bases, and 15 bases lay in between. Germline loops: CDR1 SGDLS, CDR2 YYNGEE. There are 16 residues in the CDR3. Measured with immunoSEQ multiplex PCR; TCRdb has only the in-frame clones, and not every one. The table shows approximately 80,000 clones, with roughly nine tenths occurring only once. This chain uses TRBV9 with TRBJ2-5, with TRBD2 as a possible D gene (6 bases). This clonotype was sampled from an adult with an advanced solid tumor such as melanoma, head and neck, liver or kidney cancer. Here the sequenced sample was CD4+ or CD8+ T cells sorted from blood, taken in a trial of the OX40 agonist ivuxolimab. CDR3 in amino acids: CASSVGGGIVKETQYF. DNA for the CDR3: TGTGCCAGCAGCGTAGGAGGAGGGATAGTGAAAGAGACCCAGTACTTC.